The clone carrying this T cell receptor (beta chain) was counted a single time. The V gene's germline CDR1 is MGHRA and CDR2 YSYEKL. The CDR3 sequence is 15 residues long. Trimming removed 2 bases from V and 5 bases from J; junction bases left unmatched: 8. The record originates from a study of technical replicates of blood from a handful of donors. Some clones are missing from TCRdb's copy, which holds only in-frame ones; the method was immunoSEQ multiplex PCR. The data contain tens of thousands of clones, 80% to 95% of them seen just once; the ten biggest clones take up roughly 0.25%. The clonotype comes from a human donor in good health. Specimen: T cells isolated from PBMCs. The chain couples TRBV4-1 to TRBJ2-5; 7 nucleotides line up with TRBD1. CDR3 in amino acids: CASSQSSGGGETQYF. Written as DNA, the CDR3 is TGCGCCAGCAGCCAAAGTTCAGGGGGTGGGGAGACCCAGTACTTC.